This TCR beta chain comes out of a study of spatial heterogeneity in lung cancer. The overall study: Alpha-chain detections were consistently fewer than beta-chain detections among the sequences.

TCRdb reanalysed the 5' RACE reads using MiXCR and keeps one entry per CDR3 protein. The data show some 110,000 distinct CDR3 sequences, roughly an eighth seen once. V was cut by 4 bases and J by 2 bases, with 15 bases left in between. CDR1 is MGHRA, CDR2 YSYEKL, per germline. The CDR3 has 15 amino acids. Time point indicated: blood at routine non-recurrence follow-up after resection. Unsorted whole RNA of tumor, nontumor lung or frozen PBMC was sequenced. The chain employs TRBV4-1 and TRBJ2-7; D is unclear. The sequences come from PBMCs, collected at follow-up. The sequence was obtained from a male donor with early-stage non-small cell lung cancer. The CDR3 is CASSPRRAVPYEQYF. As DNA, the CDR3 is TGCGCCAGCAGCCCCCGAAGGGCGGTCCCCTACGAGCAGTACTTC.